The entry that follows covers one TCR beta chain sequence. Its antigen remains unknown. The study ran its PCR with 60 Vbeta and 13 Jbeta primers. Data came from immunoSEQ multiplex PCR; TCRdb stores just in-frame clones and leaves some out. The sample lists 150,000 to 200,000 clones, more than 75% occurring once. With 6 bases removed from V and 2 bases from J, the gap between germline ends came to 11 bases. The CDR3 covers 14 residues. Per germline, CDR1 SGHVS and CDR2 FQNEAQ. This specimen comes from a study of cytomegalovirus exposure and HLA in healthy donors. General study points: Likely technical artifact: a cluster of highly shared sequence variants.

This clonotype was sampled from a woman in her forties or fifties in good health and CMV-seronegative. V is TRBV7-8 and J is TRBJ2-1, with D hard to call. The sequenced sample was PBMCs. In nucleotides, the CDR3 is TGTGCCAGCAGTCAGGTTCGTACCTACAATGAGCAGTTCTTC. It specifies CASSQVRTYNEQFF.